This TCR beta chain comes out of a study of blood T cell repertoires in COVID-19. Overall study: COVID-19 samples from acute and convalescent phases originated in the United States, Italy and Spain. PBMCs, B-cell-depleted T cells, or T cells provided the cDNA or gDNA that made up the material.

V lost 7 bases to trimming and J lost 6 bases, with 13 bases between them. The CDR3 is made up of 13 amino acids. The germline V gene encodes CDR1 SQVTM and CDR2 ANQGSEA. In the original workflow: Amplification of reference gene primers was used by the study to estimate nucleated cell counts. Here immunoSEQ multiplex PCR was the method, and the copy in TCRdb shows in-frame clones only, minus some. From that table come the V and J calls and clone size; the DNA was used to work out D and trimming. The table shows roughly 320,000 clones, with around 87% occurring only once. This clone was counted a single time.

The receptor's source is a man between 65 and 85 years old with acute or convalescent COVID-19. The rearrangement joins TRBV29-1 to TRBJ1-6, with D maybe TRBD1 (6 bases). The sample consisted of peripheral blood. CDR3 in amino acids: CSAGQTPNSPLHF. CDR3 DNA sequence: TGCAGCGCTGGACAGACCCCTAATTCACCCCTCCACTTT. Drawing the rest from reference TRBV29-1 and TRBJ1-6, the complete variable domain is SAVISQKPSRDICQRGTSLTIQCQVDSQVTMMFWYRQQPGQSLTLIATANQGSEATYESGFVIDKFPISRPNLTFSTLTVSNMSPEDSSIYLCSAGQTPNSPLHFGNGTRLTVT.